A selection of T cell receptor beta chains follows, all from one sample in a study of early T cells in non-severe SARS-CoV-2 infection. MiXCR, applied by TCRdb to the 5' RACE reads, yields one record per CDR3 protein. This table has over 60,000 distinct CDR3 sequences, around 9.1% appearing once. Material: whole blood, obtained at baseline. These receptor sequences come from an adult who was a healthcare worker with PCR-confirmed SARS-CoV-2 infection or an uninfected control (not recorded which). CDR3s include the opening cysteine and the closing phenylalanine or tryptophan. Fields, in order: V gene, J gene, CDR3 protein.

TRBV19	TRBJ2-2	CASSLDRINTGELFF
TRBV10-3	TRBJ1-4	CARPDPNEKLFF
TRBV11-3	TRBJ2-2	CASSLAANTGELFF
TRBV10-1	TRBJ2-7	CASSESGAKSYEQYF
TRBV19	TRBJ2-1	CASSPTSPGPTGEQFF
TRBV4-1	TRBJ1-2	CASSQDLIGRNYGYTF
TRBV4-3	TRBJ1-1	CASSQGVLNTEAFF
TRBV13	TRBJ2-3	CASSLVADRASTDTQYF
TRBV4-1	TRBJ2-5	CASSQVTSGGPTQETQYF
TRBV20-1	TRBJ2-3	CSARVPGTDTQYF
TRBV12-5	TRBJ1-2	CASGRQGNYGYTF
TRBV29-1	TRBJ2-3	CSVAGRNTDTQYF
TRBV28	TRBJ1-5	CASSPRAAPQPQHF
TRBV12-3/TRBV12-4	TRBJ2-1	CASSVWTGFNNEQFF
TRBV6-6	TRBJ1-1	CASSYNGARVNTEAFF
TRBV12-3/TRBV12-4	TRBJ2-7	CASRERKGDYEQYF
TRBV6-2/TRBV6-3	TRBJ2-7	CASSHGTETLYSYEQYF
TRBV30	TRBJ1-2	CAWSPKRTPKDYTF
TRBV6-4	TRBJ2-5	CASNDRGGETQYF
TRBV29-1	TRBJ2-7	CSAYLAGKSYEQYF
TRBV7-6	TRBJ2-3	CASSLQGPRTDTQYF
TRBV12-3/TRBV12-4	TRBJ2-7	CASSLGVGQGYEQYF
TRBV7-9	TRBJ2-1	CATRPRTGIYNEQFF
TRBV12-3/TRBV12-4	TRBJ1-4	CASSKQGTEKLFF
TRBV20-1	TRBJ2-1	CSARTGVDEQFF
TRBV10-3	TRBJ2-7	CAISLLEPQYF
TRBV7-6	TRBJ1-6	CASSTRQGDNSPLHF
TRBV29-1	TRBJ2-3	CSVRLAGGTDTQYF
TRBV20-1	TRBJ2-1	CSASPLAGHYNEQFF
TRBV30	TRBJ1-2	CAWRRVPNYGYTF
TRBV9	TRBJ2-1	CASSPEAVSSYNEQFF
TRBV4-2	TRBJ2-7	CASSQEDVQRGSPWQYF
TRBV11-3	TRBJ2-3	CASSFSLSTDTQYF
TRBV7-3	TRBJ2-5	CASSLTGGYQETQYF
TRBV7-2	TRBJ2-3	CASSAVLGGDTQYF
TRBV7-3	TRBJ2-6	CASSYSGANVLTF
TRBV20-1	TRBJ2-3	CSAREGLEGLTDTQYF
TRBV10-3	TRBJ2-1	CAITTGDEQFF
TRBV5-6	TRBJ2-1	CASSSFSGGLHNEQFF
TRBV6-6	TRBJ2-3	CASSYLLRGGGTDTQYF
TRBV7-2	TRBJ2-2	CASSYPGGRGGELFF